A selection of T cell receptor beta chains follows, all from one sample in a study of T-cell reconstitution after alpha-beta-depleted transplantation in children. Each CDR3 protein is one row after TCRdb ran MiXCR on the PCR reads. The sample has about 980,000 distinct CDR3 sequences, roughly 29% seen once; the top ten hold approximately 30%. The specimen comprised PBMCs, mostly from graft donor cells, sampled 360 days after TCRalphabeta/CD19-depleted stem cell transplant. These receptor sequences come from a boy under three years old who had a stem cell transplant for SCID, so the T cells may come from the graft donor. CDR3s leave out the opening cysteine and the closing phenylalanine or tryptophan.

TRBJ2-1 | 12 | TRBV6-1 | ASSNQGRRGEQF
TRBJ2-3 | 12 | TRBV12-3/TRBV12-4 | ASSYSISTDTQY
TRBJ2-3 | 15 | TRBV4-3 | ASSQETSADLTDTQY
TRBJ2-5 | 10 | TRBV29-1 | SVQGQQETQY
TRBJ1-3 | 15 | TRBV4-1 | ASSQESVDSSGNTIY
TRBJ2-1 | 13 | TRBV29-1 | SVDLGQGGRNEQF
TRBJ2-5 | 16 | TRBV6-2/TRBV6-3 | ASSSTPFTSGGQETQY
TRBJ2-1 | 11 | TRBV12-3/TRBV12-4 | ASRSQGTGEQF
TRBJ1-4 | 14 | TRBV7-8 | ASSPMDRETQEKLF
TRBJ2-1 | 9 | TRBV12-3/TRBV12-4 | ASSRGNEQF
TRBJ1-2 | 13 | TRBV4-2 | ASSQQQGANYGYT
TRBJ1-6 | 12 | TRBV5-6 | ASSLMQDNSPLH
TRBJ1-5 | 11 | TRBV29-1 | SVVGGAGQPQH
TRBJ2-7 | 11 | TRBV7-9 | ASSPRDRGEQY
TRBJ2-5 | 13 | TRBV4-1 | ASSQVSEFTETQY
TRBJ2-1 | 15 | TRBV5-1 | ASSPRGTGSSYNEQF
TRBJ1-1 | 13 | TRBV2 | ASSSEGAKNTEAF
TRBJ1-2 | 11 | TRBV29-1 | SVPGMGNYGYT
TRBJ2-5 | 13 | TRBV4-2 | ASSQDMTRQETQY
TRBJ2-3 | 12 | TRBV7-2 | ASSSYMGTDTQY